Listed below are T cell receptor beta chains from one sample, sequenced in a study of cytomegalovirus exposure and HLA in healthy donors. Only in-frame clones appear in the TCRdb table, and some are missing; sequencing was by immunoSEQ multiplex PCR. This table holds around 120,000 clones, 86% found once. The sample consisted of PBMCs. These receptors were obtained from a man aged 18-30 years in good health and CMV-seronegative. The CDR3 runs from the conserved cysteine through the conserved F or W. The D gene is left open where the match is weak. Size is stated for part of the rows, as once, few or many counts, or as a class when the clone is expanded.

size	D	V	J	DNA	CDR3
few	TRBD1	TRBV18	TRBJ1-2	TGTGCCAGCTCACCGGACAGGGATCATGGCTACACCTTC	CASSPDRDHGYTF
.	TRBD1	TRBV30	TRBJ2-5	TGTGCCTGGCGAAGGGGGCTAGCCCCTACCGAGACCCAGTACTTC	CAWRRGLAPTETQYF
.	.	TRBV14	TRBJ2-1	TGTGCCAGCAGCGTACGACAGGTTTCTGAGCAGTTCTTC	CASSVRQVSEQFF
.	TRBD1	TRBV27	TRBJ1-1	TGTGCCAGCAGTTCCCAGGGGGCAGACACTGAAGCTTTCTTT	CASSSQGADTEAFF
.	.	TRBV5-4	TRBJ2-3	TGTGCCAGCAGCTTGGAACGAGCGGATACGCAGTATTTT	CASSLERADTQYF
.	.	TRBV30	TRBJ1-5	TGTGCCTGGAGTGCCCTGAAGGGGTCCGGGACATATAGCAATCAGCCCCAGCATTTT	CAWSALKGSGTYSNQPQHF
.	.	TRBV6-6	TRBJ2-3	TGTGCCAGCAGTTACAGGGGCGGCAGTAGCACAGATACGCAGTATTTT	CASSYRGGSSTDTQYF
.	TRBD1	TRBV15	TRBJ1-6	TGTGCCACCAGCAGAGATCGAGGACAGGGGGGATCACCCCTCCACTTT	CATSRDRGQGGSPLHF
.	TRBD1	TRBV6-4	TRBJ2-3	TGTGCCAGCAGTGACTCGACTATTACAGGGGCCAGGTCAGATACGCAGTATTTT	CASSDSTITGARSDTQYF
once	TRBD2	TRBV15	TRBJ2-3	TGTGCCACCAGCAGACAGACTAGCGGGAGCGCAGATACGCAGTATTTT	CATSRQTSGSADTQYF
.	.	TRBV7-9	TRBJ2-7	TGTGCCAGCAGCACTAATTACGAGCAGTACTTC	CASSTNYEQYF
.	.	TRBV7-9	TRBJ2-3	TGTGCCAGCAGCCCGAGAGGCGAGAGAGGCGCAGATACGCAGTATTTT	CASSPRGERGADTQYF
.	.	TRBV9	TRBJ2-3	TGTGCCAGCAGCGTAGTTCCCCTTCGGAGGGGGCGGGGGGCCCCAGATACGCAGTATTTT	CASSVVPLRRGRGAPDTQYF
.	TRBD2	TRBV27	TRBJ2-3	TGTGCCAGCAGTTTACCTACTAGCGGGAGGGCAGATACGCAGTATTTT	CASSLPTSGRADTQYF
.	TRBD1	TRBV9	TRBJ1-2	TGTGCCAGCAGCGTAGCTTGGACAGGGATGAACTATGGCTACACCTTC	CASSVAWTGMNYGYTF
.	.	TRBV5-4	TRBJ2-7	TGTGCCAGCAGCCCGGGGACTGTCCCCTACGAGCAGTACTTC	CASSPGTVPYEQYF
.	.	TRBV7-9	TRBJ2-2	TGTGCCAGCAGCCCAGGGGCCGGGGAGCTGTTTTTT	CASSPGAGELFF
.	.	TRBV5-1	TRBJ1-2	TGCGCCAGCAGCTTGGACAGGGTGGTCGCTGGCTACACCTTC	CASSLDRVVAGYTF
.	TRBD1	TRBV19	TRBJ1-2	TGTGCCAGTAGTTCCGGGACAGGGATGTATGGCTACACCTTC	CASSSGTGMYGYTF
few	.	TRBV7-6	TRBJ1-3	TGTGCCAGCAGCTTAGCGTATCGGGGTGCGGAGGGAAACACCATATATTTT	CASSLAYRGAEGNTIYF
.	TRBD2	TRBV5-6	TRBJ2-1	TGTGCCAGCAGCGGGGGTGAGCGGGGGGGATACAATGAGCAGTTCTTC	CASSGGERGGYNEQFF
few	TRBD1	TRBV14	TRBJ1-2	TGTGCCAGCAGACGGACAGGTGATGGCTACACCTTC	CASRRTGDGYTF
.	TRBD1	TRBV5-1	TRBJ1-5	TGCGCCAGCAGTCCAGGGGGCGCGGGTCAGCCCCAGCATTTT	CASSPGGAGQPQHF
.	.	TRBV9	TRBJ1-1	TGTGCCAGCAGCGTAGCTTCGGGGATGAACACTGAAGCTTTCTTT	CASSVASGMNTEAFF
.	.	TRBV30	TRBJ2-6	TGTGCCTTTGACGGGTCTGGGGCCAACGTCCTGACTTTC	CAFDGSGANVLTF
.	TRBD2	TRBV5-1	TRBJ2-5	TGCGCCAGCAGCCTAGCGGGAGGGGTAGAGACCCAGTACTTC	CASSLAGGVETQYF
.	.	TRBV11-1	TRBJ1-1	TGTGCCAGCAGCTTACGGGTCGCCGGGACTGATGGGAACACTGAAGCTTTCTTT	CASSLRVAGTDGNTEAFF
.	.	TRBV29-1	TRBJ2-2	TGCAGCGTAGGGAGCCTTGGACGTGGGGAGCTGTTTTTT	CSVGSLGRGELFF
.	TRBD2	TRBV7-7	TRBJ2-5	TGTGCCAGCAGCGCGGGACTAGCGCAAGAGACCCAGTACTTC	CASSAGLAQETQYF
.	.	TRBV6-1	TRBJ2-1	TGTGCCAGCACAGAGGGCGATGAGCAGTTCTTC	CASTEGDEQFF
.	TRBD2	TRBV5-1	TRBJ2-3	TGCGCCAGCAGGCGGGAGGGCCCTAGCACAGATACGCAGTATTTT	CASRREGPSTDTQYF
.	.	TRBV5-1	TRBJ1-2	TGCGCCAGCAGCTTAGAGTGGAGCACTAACTATGGCTACACCTTC	CASSLEWSTNYGYTF
.	.	TRBV7-8	TRBJ1-1	TGTGCCAGCAGCTCTAGGATAGAGAACACTGAAGCTTTCTTT	CASSSRIENTEAFF
few	TRBD2	TRBV23-1	TRBJ2-7	TGCGCCAGCAGTCAATCGTGGACTAGATGTTACGAGCAGTACTTC	CASSQSWTRCYEQYF
.	TRBD1	TRBV18	TRBJ1-1	TGTGCCAGCTCACCAGGGACAGGGCAGAACACTGAAGCTTTCTTT	CASSPGTGQNTEAFF
once	.	TRBV5-6	TRBJ2-3	TGTGCCAGCAGCTTTGGGACTGGGGGAGTTGCAGATACGCAGTATTTT	CASSFGTGGVADTQYF
once	TRBD1	TRBV7-6	TRBJ2-7	TGTGCCAGCAGCCTTTCAGGGGGCTCTTGGGAGCAGTACTTC	CASSLSGGSWEQYF
.	TRBD1	TRBV6-1	TRBJ1-1	TGTGCCAGCAGTGTATACAGGGGCGACACTGAAGCTTTCTTT	CASSVYRGDTEAFF
.	.	TRBV7-9	TRBJ1-5	TGTGCCAGCAGCTTTGACAGCGCCAATCAGCCCCAGCATTTT	CASSFDSANQPQHF
.	TRBD2	TRBV9	TRBJ2-1	TGTGCCAGCAGCGTAGCACTAGCGGACTACAATGAGCAGTTCTTC	CASSVALADYNEQFF
.	.	TRBV29-1	TRBJ1-1	TGCAGCGTTGGTGACCCAACAGGGGCTTTCTTT	CSVGDPTGAFF
.	TRBD2	TRBV30	TRBJ2-3	TGTGCCTGGAGTGTAAGTTCGGGACTAGCGGGAGAGGATACGCAGTATTTT	CAWSVSSGLAGEDTQYF